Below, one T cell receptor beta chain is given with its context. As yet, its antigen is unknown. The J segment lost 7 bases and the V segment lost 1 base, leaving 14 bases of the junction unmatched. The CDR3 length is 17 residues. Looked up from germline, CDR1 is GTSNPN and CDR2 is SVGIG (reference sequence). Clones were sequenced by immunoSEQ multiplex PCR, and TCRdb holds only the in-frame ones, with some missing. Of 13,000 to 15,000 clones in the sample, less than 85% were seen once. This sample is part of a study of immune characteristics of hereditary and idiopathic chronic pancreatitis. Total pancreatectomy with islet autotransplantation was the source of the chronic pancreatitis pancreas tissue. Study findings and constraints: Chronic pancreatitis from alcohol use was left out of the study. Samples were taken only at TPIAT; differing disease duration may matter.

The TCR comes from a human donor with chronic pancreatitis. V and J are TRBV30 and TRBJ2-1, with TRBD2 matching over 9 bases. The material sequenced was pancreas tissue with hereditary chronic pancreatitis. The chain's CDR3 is CAWSGFGVASGINEQFF. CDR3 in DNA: TGTGCCTGGAGTGGTTTCGGGGTGGCTAGCGGGATTAATGAGCAGTTCTTC.